This entry describes one T cell receptor beta chain. Its antigen remains unidentified. This sample is drawn from a study of cytomegalovirus exposure and HLA in healthy donors. The PCR employed 60 Vbeta primers together with 13 Jbeta primers. Sequencing was performed with immunoSEQ multiplex PCR; in TCRdb, only in-frame clones are kept and a portion is missing. The sample holds 150,000 to 200,000 clones, about 80% seen once. Study-wide results and limits: In vitro data verified a few CMV-associated chains as specific for CMV antigens. The authors enumerated roughly 160 TCR beta chains as linked to cytomegalovirus.

CDR1 and CDR2 from the germline V gene are LNHNV and YYDKDF (reference sequence). Losses at the gene ends were 2 bases for V and 5 bases for J; bases not matched to a gene: 18. There are 19 residues in the CDR3. The sequence was collected from a woman aged 40 to 50 in good health and CMV-seronegative. V is TRBV15 and J is TRBJ2-1; 7 positions match TRBD2. The sequenced sample was PBMCs. Written as DNA, the CDR3 is TGTGCCACCAGCAGAACCCCTTCAGCGGGGATTTCTCAACACAATGAGCAGTTCTTC. Translating gives CATSRTPSAGISQHNEQFF. The full variable domain, completed using reference TRBV15 and TRBJ2-1, is DAMVIQNPRYQVTQFGKPVTLSCSQTLNHNVMYWYQQKSSQAPKLLFHYYDKDFNNEADTPDNFQSRRPNTSFCFLDIRSPGLGDTAMYLCATSRTPSAGISQHNEQFFGPGTRLTVL.